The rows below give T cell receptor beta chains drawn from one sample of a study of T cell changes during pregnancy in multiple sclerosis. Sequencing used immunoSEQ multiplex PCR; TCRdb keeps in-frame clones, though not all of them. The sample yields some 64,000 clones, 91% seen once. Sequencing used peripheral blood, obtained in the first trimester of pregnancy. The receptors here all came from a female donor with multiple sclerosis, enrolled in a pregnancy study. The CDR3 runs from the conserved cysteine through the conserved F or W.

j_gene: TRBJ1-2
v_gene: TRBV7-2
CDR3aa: CASSFGTANYGYTF

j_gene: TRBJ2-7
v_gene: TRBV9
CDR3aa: CASSPRLVSNSYEQYF

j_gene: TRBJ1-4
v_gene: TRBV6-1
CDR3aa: CASRQVTNEKLFF

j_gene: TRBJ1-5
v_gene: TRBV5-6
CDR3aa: CASSKSGNNQPQHF

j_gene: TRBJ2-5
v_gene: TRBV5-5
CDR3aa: CASSAMQGNQETQYF

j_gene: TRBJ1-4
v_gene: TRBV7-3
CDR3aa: CASSYRDREGEKLFF

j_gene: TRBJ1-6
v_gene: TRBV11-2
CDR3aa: CASSLQGTYNSPLHF

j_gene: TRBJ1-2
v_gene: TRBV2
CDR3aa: CASKGDSNGYTF

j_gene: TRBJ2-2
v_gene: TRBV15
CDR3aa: CATSRVGGTGELFF

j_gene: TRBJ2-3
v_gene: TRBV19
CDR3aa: CASSSPGQGYAQYF

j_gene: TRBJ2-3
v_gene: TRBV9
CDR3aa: CASSPDRYRTDTQYF

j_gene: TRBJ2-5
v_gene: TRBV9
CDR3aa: CASSPGTSGRAETQYF

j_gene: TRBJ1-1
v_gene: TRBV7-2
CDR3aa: CASSFLTGNTEAFF

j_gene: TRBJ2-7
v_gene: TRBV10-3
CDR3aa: CATKGQGSSGEQYF

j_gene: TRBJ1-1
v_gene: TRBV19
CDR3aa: CASHGGIRNTEAFF

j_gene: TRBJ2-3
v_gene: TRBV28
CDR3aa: CASSPGLAGTDTQYF

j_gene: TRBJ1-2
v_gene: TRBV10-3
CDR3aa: CATSRDYGYTF

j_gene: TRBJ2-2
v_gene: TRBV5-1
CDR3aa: CASSSQGAGGNTGELFF

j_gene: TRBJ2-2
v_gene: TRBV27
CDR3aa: CASSWMARGGELFF

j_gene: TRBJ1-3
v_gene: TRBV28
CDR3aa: CASSLGTGRYTIYF

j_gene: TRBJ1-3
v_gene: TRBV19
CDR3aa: CASSNPSTGKSSGNTIYF

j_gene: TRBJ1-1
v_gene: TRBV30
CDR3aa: CAWRGDREGTEAFF

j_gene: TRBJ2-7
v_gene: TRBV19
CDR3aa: CASSRHPDWPEQYF

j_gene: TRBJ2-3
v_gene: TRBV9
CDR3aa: CASSPSGSGLSSQYF

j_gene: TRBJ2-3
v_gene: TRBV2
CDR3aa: CASSERSGYTDTQYF

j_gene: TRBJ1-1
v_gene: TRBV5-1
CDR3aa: CASSLAIGGNTEAFF

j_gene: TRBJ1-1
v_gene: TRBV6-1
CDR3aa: CASRLTGSRNTEAFF

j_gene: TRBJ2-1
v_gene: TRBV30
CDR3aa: CAWKLRGGVEQFF

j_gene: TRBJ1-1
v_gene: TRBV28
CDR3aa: CASSPGRTEAFF

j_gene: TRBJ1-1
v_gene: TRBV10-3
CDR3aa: CAINQGRATEAFF

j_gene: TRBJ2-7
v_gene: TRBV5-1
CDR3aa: CASSLAGTYEQYF

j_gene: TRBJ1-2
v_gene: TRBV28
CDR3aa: CASSFRGGGYTF

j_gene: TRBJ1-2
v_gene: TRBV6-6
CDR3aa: CASSSSDNLYGYTF

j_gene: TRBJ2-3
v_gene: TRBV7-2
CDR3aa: CASSQTNTQGTQYF

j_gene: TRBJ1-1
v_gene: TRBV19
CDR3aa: CASSPTQNTEAFF

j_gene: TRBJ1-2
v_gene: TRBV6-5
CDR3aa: CASSLGQGGYGYTF

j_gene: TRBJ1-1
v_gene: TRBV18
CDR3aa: CASSPGTRVEAFF

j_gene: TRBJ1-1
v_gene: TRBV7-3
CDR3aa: CASSLIGPPNTEAFF

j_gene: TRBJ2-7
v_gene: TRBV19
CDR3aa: CASSISLATTYEQYF

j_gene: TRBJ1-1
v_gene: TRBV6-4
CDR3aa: CASSESGLPNTEAFF

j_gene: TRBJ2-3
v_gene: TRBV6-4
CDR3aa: CASSDSGGGADTQYF

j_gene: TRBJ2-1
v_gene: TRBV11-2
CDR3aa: CASSSDLAAYNEGQFF

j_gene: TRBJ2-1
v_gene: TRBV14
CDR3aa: CASSQGAGKYNEQFF

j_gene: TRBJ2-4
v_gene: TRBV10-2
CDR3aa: CASSVLAKNIQYF

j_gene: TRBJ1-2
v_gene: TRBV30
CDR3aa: CAAGTDYGYTF

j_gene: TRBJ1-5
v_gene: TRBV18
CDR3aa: CASSQGTGGNQPQHF

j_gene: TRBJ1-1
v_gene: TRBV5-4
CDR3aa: CASSPQGVGGTEAFF

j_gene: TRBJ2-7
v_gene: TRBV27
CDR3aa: CASTPRGGQGAREQYF

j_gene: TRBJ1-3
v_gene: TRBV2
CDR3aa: CASSELGGGAGNTIYF

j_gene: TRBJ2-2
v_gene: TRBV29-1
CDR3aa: CSVAVLAGAATGELFF

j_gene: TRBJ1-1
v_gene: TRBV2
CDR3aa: CASREQGFNTEAFF

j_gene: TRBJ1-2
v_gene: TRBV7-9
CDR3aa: CASSPVPRVGYTF

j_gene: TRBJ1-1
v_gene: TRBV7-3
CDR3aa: CASSLNGPSNTEAFF

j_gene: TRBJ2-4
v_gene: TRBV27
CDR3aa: CASSLAGKNIQYF

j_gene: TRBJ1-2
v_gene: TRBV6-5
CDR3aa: CASSQWGEGYGYTF

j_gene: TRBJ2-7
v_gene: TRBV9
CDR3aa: CASSVATGNYEQYF

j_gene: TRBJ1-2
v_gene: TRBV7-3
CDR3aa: CASSSTGAEITRGYTF

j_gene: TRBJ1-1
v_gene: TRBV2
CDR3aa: CASSIRDRGTEAFF

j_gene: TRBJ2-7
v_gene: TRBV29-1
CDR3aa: CSVRLASYEQYF